This T cell receptor (beta chain) derives from a study of T cell responses to AZD1222 COVID-19 vaccine. This CDR3 contains 14 residues. Trimming shortened V by 8 bases and J by 0 bases, and 11 bases separated the two germline ends. The V gene's germline CDR1 is MNHEY and CDR2 SMNVEV (reference sequence). The repertoire was sequenced with immunoSEQ multiplex PCR; TCRdb's copy has only in-frame clones and lacks some. The sample comprises 150,000 to 250,000 clones, approximately 90% of which are singletons, and about 3.5% rests with the top ten. The sequenced sample was peripheral blood, obtained 28 days after the second AZD1222 dose. The source of this sequence is an adult who received the AZD1222 COVID-19 vaccine. The chain uses TRBV27 and TRBJ2-1, with D perhaps matching TRBD2 (6 bases). The CDR3 loop reads CASLALSSYNEQFF. CDR3 in DNA: TGTGCCAGCCTAGCGCTGAGCTCCTACAATGAGCAGTTCTTC.